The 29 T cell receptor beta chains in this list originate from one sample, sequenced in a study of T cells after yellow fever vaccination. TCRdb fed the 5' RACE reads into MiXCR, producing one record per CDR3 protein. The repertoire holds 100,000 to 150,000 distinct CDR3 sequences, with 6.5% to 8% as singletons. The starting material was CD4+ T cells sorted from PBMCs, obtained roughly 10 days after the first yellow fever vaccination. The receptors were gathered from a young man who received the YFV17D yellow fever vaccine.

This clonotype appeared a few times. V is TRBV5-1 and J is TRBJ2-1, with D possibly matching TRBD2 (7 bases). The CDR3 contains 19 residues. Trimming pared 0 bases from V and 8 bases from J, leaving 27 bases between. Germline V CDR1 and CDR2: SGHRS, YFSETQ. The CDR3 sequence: CASSLVWGGGRNISYEQFF. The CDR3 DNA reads TGCGCCAGCAGCTTGGTCTGGGGAGGGGGGAGGAACATCTCATATGAGCAGTTCTTC.

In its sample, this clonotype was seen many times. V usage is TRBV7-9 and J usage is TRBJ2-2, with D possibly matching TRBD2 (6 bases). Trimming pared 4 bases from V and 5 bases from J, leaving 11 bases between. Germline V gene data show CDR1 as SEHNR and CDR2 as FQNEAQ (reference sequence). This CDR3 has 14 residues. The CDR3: CASSWGDRTGELFF. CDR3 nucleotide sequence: TGTGCCAGCAGCTGGGGGGATAGGACCGGGGAGCTGTTTTTT.

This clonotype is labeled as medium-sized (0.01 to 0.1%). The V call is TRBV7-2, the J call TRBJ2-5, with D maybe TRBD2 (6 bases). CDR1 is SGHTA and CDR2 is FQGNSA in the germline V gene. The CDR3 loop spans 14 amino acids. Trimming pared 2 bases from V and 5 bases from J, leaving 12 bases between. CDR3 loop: CASSLMVAGETQYF. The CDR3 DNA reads TGTGCCAGCAGCTTAATGGTGGCGGGGGAGACCCAGTACTTC.

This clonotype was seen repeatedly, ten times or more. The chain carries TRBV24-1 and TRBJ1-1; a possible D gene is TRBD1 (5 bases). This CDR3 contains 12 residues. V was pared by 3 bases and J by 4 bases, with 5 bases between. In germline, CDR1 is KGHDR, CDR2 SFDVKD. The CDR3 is CATSDGGTEAFF. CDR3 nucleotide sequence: TGTGCCACCAGTGATGGGGGCACTGAAGCTTTCTTT.

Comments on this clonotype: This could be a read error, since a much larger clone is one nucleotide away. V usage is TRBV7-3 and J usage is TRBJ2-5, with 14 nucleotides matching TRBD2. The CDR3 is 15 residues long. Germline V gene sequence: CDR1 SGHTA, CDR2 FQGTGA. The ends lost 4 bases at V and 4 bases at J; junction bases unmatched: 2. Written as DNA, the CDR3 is TGTGCCAGCAGCTGGGGACTAGCGGGGGCAGAGACCCAGTACTTC. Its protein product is CASSWGLAGAETQYF.

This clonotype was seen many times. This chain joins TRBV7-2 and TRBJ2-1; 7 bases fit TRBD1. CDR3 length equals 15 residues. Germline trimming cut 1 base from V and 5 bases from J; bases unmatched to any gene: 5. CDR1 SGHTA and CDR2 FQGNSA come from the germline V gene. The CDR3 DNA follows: TGTGCCAGCAGCTTAGGGAGACAGGGAAACAATGAGCAGTTCTTC. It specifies CASSLGRQGNNEQFF. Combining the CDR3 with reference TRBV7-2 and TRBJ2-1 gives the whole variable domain GAGVSQSPSNKVTEKGKDVELRCDPISGHTALYWYRQSLGQGLEFLIYFQGNSAPDKSGLPSDRFSAERTGGSVSTLTIQRTQQEDSAVYLCASSLGRQGNNEQFFGPGTRLTVL.

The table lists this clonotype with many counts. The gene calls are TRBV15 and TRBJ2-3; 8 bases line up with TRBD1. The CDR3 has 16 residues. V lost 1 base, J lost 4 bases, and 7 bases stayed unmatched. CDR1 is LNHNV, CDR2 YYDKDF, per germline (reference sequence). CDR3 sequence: CATSRGTGRIADTQYF. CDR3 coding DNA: TGTGCCACCAGCAGAGGGACAGGGCGGATTGCAGATACGCAGTATTTT.

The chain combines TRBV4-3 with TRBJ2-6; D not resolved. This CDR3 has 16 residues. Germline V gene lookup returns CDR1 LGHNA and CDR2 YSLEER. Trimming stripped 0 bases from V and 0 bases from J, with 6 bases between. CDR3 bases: TGCGCCAGCAGCCAAGACAGTTCCTCTGGGGCCAACGTCCTGACTTTC. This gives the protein CASSQDSSSGANVLTF.

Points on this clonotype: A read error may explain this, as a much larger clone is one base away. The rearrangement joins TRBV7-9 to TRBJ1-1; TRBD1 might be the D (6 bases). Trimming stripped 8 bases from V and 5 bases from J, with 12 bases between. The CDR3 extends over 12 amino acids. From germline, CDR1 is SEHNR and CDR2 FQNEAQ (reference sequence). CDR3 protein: CASRGRETEAFF. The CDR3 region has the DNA TGTGCCAGCCGGGGGCGCGAGACTGAAGCTTTCTTT.

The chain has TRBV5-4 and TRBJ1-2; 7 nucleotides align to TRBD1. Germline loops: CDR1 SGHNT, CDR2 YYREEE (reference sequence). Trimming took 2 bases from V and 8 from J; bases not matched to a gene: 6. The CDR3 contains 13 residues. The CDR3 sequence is CASSFTGVWGYTF. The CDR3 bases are TGTGCCAGCAGCTTTACAGGGGTTTGGGGCTACACCTTC.

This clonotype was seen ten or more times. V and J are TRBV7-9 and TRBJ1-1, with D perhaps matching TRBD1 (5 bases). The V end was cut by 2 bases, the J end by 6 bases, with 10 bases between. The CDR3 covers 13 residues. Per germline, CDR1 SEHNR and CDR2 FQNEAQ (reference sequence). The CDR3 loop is CASSLSGTAEAFF. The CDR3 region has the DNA TGTGCCAGCAGCTTATCGGGGACGGCTGAAGCTTTCTTT.

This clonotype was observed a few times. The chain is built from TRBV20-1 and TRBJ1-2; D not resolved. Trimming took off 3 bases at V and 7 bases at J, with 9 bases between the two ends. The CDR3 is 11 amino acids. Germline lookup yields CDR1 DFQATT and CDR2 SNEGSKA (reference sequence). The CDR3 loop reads CSARKEGGYTF. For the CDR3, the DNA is TGCAGTGCTAGGAAGGAGGGTGGCTACACCTTC.

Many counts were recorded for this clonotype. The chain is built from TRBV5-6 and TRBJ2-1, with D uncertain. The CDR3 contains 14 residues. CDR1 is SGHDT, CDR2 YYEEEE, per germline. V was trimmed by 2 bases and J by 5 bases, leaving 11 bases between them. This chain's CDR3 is CASSFLGNNNEQFF. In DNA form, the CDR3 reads TGTGCCAGCAGCTTTTTGGGAAATAACAATGAGCAGTTCTTC. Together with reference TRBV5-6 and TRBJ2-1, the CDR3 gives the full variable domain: DAGVTQSPTHLIKTRGQQVTLRCSPKSGHDTVSWYQQALGQGPQFIFQYYEEEERQRGNFPDRFSGHQFPNYSSELNVNALLLGDSALYLCASSFLGNNNEQFFGPGTRLTVL.

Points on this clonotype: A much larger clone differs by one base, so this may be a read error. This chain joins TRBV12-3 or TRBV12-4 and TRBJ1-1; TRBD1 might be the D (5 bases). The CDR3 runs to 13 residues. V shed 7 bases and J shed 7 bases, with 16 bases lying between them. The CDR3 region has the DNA TGTGCCAGCACCTGGGGGACCGACGGTGAAGCTTTCTTT. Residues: CASTWGTDGEAFF.

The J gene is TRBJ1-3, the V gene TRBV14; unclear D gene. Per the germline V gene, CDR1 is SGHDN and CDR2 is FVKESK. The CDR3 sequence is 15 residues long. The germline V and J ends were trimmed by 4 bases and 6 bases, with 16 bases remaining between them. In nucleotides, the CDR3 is TGTGCCAGCAGCCCCTGGGCCAGTTGGGAAAACACCATATATTTT. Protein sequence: CASSPWASWENTIYF.

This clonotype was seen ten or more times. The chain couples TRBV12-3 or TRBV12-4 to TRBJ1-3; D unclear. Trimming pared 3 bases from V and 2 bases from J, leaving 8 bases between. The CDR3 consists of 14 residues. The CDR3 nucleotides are TGTGCCAGCAGTTTTTTAAGTACTGGAAACACCATATATTTT. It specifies CASSFLSTGNTIYF.

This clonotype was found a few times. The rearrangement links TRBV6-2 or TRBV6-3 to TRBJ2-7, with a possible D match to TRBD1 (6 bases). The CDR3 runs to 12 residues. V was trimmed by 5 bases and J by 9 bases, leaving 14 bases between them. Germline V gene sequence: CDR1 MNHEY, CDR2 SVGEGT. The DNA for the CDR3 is TGTGCCAGCAGTCTGACAGGTCGGTGGCAGTACTTC. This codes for CASSLTGRWQYF.

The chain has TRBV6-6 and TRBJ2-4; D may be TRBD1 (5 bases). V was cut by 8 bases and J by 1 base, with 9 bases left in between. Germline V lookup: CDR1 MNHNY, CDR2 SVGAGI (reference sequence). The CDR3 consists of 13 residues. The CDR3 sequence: CASDRGAKNIQYF. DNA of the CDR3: TGTGCCAGCGATAGGGGCGCCAAAAACATTCAGTACTTC.

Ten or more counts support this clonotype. CDR3 DNA: TGTGCCAGCAGCTTGGGACTAGCGGGGGTCCGAGATACGCAGTATTTT. This gives the protein CASSLGLAGVRDTQYF. The chain recombines TRBV11-3 with TRBJ2-3, with TRBD2 matching over 14 bases. V lost 3 bases, J lost 5 bases, and 4 bases stayed unmatched. Germline CDR1 SGHNT, CDR2 YENEEA. This CDR3 region has 16 residues.

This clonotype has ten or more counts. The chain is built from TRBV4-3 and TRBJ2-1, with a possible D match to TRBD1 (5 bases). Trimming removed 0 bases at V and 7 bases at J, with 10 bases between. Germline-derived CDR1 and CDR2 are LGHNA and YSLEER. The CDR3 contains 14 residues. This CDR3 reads CASSQEKAGNEQFF. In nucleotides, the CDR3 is TGCGCCAGCAGCCAAGAGAAAGCAGGGAATGAGCAGTTCTTC.

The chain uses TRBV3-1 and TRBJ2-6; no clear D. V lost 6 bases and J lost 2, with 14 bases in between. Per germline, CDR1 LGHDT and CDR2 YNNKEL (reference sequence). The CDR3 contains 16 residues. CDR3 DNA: TGTGCCAGCAGTCCATACATAGCCCCTGGGGCCAACGTCCTGACTTTC. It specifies CASSPYIAPGANVLTF.

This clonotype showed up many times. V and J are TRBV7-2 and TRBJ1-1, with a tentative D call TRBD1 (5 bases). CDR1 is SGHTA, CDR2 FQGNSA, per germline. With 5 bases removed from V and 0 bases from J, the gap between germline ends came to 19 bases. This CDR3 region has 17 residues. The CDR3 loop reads CASSQPPGGGMNTEAFF. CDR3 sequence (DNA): TGTGCCAGCAGCCAGCCCCCCGGGGGTGGCATGAACACTGAAGCTTTCTTT.

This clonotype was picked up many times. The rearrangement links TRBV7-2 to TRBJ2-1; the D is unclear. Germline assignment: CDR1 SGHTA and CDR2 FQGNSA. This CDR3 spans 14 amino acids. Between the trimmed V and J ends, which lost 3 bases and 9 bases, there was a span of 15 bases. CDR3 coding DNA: TGTGCCAGCAGCTTCACAAGGCAGGCGGCTGAGCAGTTCTTC. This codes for CASSFTRQAAEQFF.

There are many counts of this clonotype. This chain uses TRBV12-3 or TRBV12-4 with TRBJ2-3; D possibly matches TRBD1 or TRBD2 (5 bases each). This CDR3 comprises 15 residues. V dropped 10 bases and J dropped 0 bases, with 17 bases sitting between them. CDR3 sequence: CATERGEASTDTQYF. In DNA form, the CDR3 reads TGTGCCACTGAGAGGGGAGAGGCTAGCACAGATACGCAGTATTTT.

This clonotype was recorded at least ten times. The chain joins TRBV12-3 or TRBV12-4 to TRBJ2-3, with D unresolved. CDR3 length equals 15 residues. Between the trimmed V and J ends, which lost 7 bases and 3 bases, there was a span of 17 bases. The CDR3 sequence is CASTPRALFTDTQYF. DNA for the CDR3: TGTGCCAGCACACCTCGGGCTTTATTTACAGATACGCAGTATTTT.

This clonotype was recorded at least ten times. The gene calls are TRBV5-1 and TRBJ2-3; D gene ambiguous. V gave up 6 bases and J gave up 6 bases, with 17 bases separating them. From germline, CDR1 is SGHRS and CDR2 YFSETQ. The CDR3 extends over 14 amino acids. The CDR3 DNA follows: TGCGCCAGCAAAGGCCTTAGGGCCAAGGATACGCAGTATTTT. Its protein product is CASKGLRAKDTQYF.

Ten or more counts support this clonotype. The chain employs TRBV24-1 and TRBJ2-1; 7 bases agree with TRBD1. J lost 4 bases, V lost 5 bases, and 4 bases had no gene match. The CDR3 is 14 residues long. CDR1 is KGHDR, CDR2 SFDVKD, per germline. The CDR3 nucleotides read TGTGCCACCAGTGCCACGGGACAGTACAATGAGCAGTTCTTC. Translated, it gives CATSATGQYNEQFF.

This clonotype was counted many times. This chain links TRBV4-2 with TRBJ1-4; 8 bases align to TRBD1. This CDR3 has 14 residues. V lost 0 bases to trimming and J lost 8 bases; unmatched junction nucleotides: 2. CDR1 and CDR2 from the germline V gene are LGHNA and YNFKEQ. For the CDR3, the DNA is TGTGCCAGCAGCCAAGATAGACAGGGGGAAAAACTGTTTTTT. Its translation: CASSQDRQGEKLFF.

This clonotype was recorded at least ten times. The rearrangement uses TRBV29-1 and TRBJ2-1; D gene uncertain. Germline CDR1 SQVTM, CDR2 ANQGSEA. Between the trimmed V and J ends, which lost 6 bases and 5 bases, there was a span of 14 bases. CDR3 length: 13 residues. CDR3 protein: CSVMGNGHNEQFF. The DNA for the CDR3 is TGCAGCGTGATGGGGAACGGTCACAATGAGCAGTTCTTC.